This T cell receptor (beta chain) appears in the sequencing data of a study of blood T cells in healthy people across ages (dated by TCRdb to about 2015). In the study overall: In model experiments, template switching captured about one uniquely barcoded TCR beta cDNA molecule for every two T cells. Age-related changes in TCR beta repertoire diversity were measured in the study by deep sequencing normalized with unique cDNA molecular identifiers. Four age groups were formed from the donors: young (average about 15 years), middle-aged (approximately 39), aged (roughly 59) and long-lived (about 80). To avoid experimental bias, donors of different ages were distributed randomly across sequencing lanes. The study analyzed two additional independent replicas of 1 million unique cDNA reads from the same blood draw for two donors, one aged 18 to 29 and one aged 80 or older.

Systemically healthy Caucasian individuals from Russia, some 36 in total and aged roughly 6 to 100 years, were included as donors. Roughly 10 milliliters of peripheral blood were drawn from each donor into EDTA-treated Vacutainer tubes. Ficoll-Paque density-gradient centrifugation was used to isolate PBMCs, with at least 6.5 million per sample. Trizol reagent was used to extract total RNA from PBMCs, with at least 5.5 micrograms per sample. The percentages of naive CD45RAhigh/CD27high T cells were determined by flow cytometry on a PBMC aliquot from every donor. V is reduced by 6 bases and J by 6 bases, leaving a spacing of 12 bases between them. The CDR3, cysteine through phenylalanine, is 12 amino acids long. Here the CDR3 DNA is all that survives: 36 bases in frame from base 1. The germline V gene provides CDR1 SGDLS and CDR2 YYNGEE. Results and caveats for the whole study, not just this receptor: Because the CMV infection status of the donors was unknown, age-related changes in expanded clonotypes may potentially have been confounded. Estimates of total diversity based on one million sequenced T cells were considered lower bounds and underestimates. Compared with the aged group, the long-lived group had more naive CD4+ T cells, fewer expanded clones and increased TCR diversity, a pattern suggesting age selection. Since profiling was done on bulk unsorted PBMCs, naive and antigen-experienced compartments could not be conclusively compared. The percentage of naive T cells measured by flow cytometry correlated strongly with observed TCR beta diversity. Observed TCR beta diversity per million T cells fell roughly linearly with age, and a significant reduction was already apparent by age roughly 40.

About this clonotype: Its recognized antigen is unknown. Per-base qualities were not stored, and no clone one base away is much larger.

Library method: 5' RACE. TCRdb shows the sequencer as Illumina HiSeq 2500. A second PCR of roughly 6 to 11 cycles was run with a J-beta primer mix and a sample-barcoded 5' primer. A template-switch 5' adaptor carrying 12 random nucleotides introduced a unique molecular identifier onto each TCR beta cDNA molecule. At least 2.5 million CDR3-containing paired-end reads were obtained from each sample. First-strand cDNA synthesis was performed from all RNA using the Mint cDNA synthesis kit, with priming by a TRBC-specific oligonucleotide. After uracil-DNA glycosylase treatment, a first 18-cycle PCR used universal primers M1SS and BC2_uni_R on all cDNA. The original pipeline was this. For normalization, 1 million high-quality reads, each with a distinct molecular identifier, were randomly selected from each sample. Instead of being binned into consensus sequences, reads with shared molecular identifiers were discarded. MiTCR, with a Q25 quality threshold and the strictest error-elimination algorithm, was used for CDR3 identification, clonotype clustering and error correction. A nonparametric unseen species model with Euler transformation was used to estimate lower-bound total TCR beta diversity. TCRdb reran the public reads through fastp at Q25 and MiXCR, keeping productive beta chains. One record per CDR3 amino acid sequence lists the most common genes and DNA. The V and J calls were not made by the authors but by TCRdb's processing. The sample contains roughly 860,000 distinct CDR3 sequences, 55% to 65% of them found a single time. The ten largest account for around a quarter of the sample.

The material sequenced was blood. This clonotype was sampled from a man aged 25-40 years in good health. The rearrangement combines TRBV9 with TRBJ1-2; TRBD1 could be the D gene, as 5 bases match. Here the CDR3 is given as CASTGTGDGYTF. In nucleotides, the sequence is TGTGCCAGCACGGGAACAGGCGATGGCTACACCTTC.